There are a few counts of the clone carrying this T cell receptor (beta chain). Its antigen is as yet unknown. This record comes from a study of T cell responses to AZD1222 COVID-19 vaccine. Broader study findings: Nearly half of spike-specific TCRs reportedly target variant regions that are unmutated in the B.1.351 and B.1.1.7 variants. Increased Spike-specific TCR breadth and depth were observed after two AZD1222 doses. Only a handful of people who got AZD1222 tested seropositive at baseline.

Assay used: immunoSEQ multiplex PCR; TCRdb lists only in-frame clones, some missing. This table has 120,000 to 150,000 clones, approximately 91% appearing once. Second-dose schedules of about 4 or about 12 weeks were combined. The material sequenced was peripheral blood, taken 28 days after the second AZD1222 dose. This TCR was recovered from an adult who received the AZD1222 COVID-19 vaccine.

The CDR3 nucleotides read TGTGCCAGCAGCCCTGGCGGTTCAACTAATGAAAAACTGTTTTTT. Translated: CASSPGGSTNEKLFF. This chain uses TRBV5-4 with TRBJ1-4; D gene unclear. The germline V gene has CDR1 SGHNT and CDR2 YYREEE (reference sequence). This CDR3 region has 15 residues. V was pared by 4 bases and J by 0 bases, with 10 bases between.